The 5 T cell receptor beta chains below were found in one sample sequenced in a study of human T cells and chemical hapten exposure. Time point specified: pre-sensitization, week 0. Documented treatment: therapeutic diphenylcyclopropenone sensitization with weekly scalp DPC. One entry per CDR3 protein, called by TCRdb with MiXCR from the RACE reads. This table has over 85,000 distinct CDR3 sequences, less than 14% appearing once. Source: whole blood, taken in connection with sensitization to the hapten diphenylcyclopropenone (DPC). Receptors were obtained from a woman aged 55-70 years with alopecia areata. Some clones in this sample may be carry-over from other donors' samples.

This clonotype occurred many times. The CDR3 DNA sequence: TGTGCCAGCAGCGTAGGTCTCGGGTCGCACTCCGAGCAGTACTTC. This sequence encodes CASSVGLGSHSEQYF. The chain joins TRBV9 to TRBJ2-7; no clear D gene. Per the germline V gene, CDR1 is SGDLS and CDR2 is YYNGEE. V lost 0 bases and J 6 bases, leaving 16 bases between the germline ends. This CDR3 comprises 15 residues.

V gene TRBV5-1 combines with J gene TRBJ2-7; the D gene is possibly TRBD2 (7 bases). Between the trimmed V and J ends, which lost 2 bases and 3 bases, there was a span of 15 bases. The CDR3 contains 15 residues. Germline V gene lookup returns CDR1 SGHRS and CDR2 YFSETQ. CDR3 in DNA: TGCGCCAGCAGCTTATCGGGGGGCGGTTTCTACGAGCAGTACTTC. Residues: CASSLSGGGFYEQYF.

This clonotype has at least ten counts. The V gene is TRBV10-1, the J gene TRBJ1-1; D call uncertain. This CDR3 has 10 residues. In germline, CDR1 is WNHNN, CDR2 SYGVQD (reference sequence). The V gene lost 8 bases and the J gene lost 2 bases, with 3 bases spanning the gap. The CDR3 DNA reads TGCGCCAGCTTAAACACTGAAGCTTTCTTT. Its translation is CASLNTEAFF.

In this sample, this clonotype turned up a few times. The gene calls are TRBV29-1 and TRBJ2-7; D possibly corresponds to TRBD2 (5 bases). V lost 7 bases and J 2 bases, leaving 12 bases between the germline ends. The CDR3 runs to 12 residues. CDR1 and CDR2 from the germline V gene are SQVTM and ANQGSEA. The CDR3, as DNA: TGCAGCGCCGATACCGGGGCCTACGAGCAGTACTTC. Its protein is CSADTGAYEQYF.

This clonotype occurred many times. This sequence joins TRBV3-1 and TRBJ1-2, with 9 bases lining up with TRBD1. The CDR3 sequence is 14 residues long. The germline gives CDR1 LGHDT, CDR2 YNNKEL (reference sequence). V shed 6 bases and J 6 bases; nucleotides not matched to a gene: 8. The CDR3 nucleotides read TGTGCCAGCAGTCCTCCCCGGACAGGGGATGGCTACACCTTC. Its protein is CASSPPRTGDGYTF.